The T cell receptor (beta chain) described here comes from a study of beta chain features in type 1 diabetes (dated by TCRdb to the late 2010s). About the investigation overall: Patients and healthy donors did not differ in mean age, gender distribution, total cell number or subset yield. A total of over 90,000,000 sorted cells were examined across all samples, and a strong correlation was observed between cell number per subset and RNA yield. The study compared the TCRB repertoires of sorted circulating CD4+ T cell subsets in recently diagnosed type 1 diabetes patients with those in matched healthy donors. Regulatory and stem cell-like memory subsets were isolated from only 8 patients and about 8 healthy donors, whereas naive and central memory subsets came from all 28 donors. Study-wide conclusions, independent of this receptor: Only small numbers of individuals were included in the HLA sub-analyses, which left unresolved whether HLA type had any influence on TCRB rearrangement. Shorter templates might have been favored by PCR, but patient and control samples were amplified and corrected together, so both groups would have been affected equally by any skew. Naive, central memory and regulatory TCRB repertoires appeared to be more similar among patients than among healthy donors. A moderate but significant shortening of TCRB CDR3 length was observed in type 1 diabetes patients in all four CD4+ subsets. At VDJ recombination sites, type 1 diabetes patients had fewer insertions and more deleted nucleotides, which implies abnormalities in thymic rearrangement. Because cDNA rather than genomic DNA was sequenced, highly expressing activated cells could have been over-represented, although no difference in activation and CD3 levels was found between groups.

From each donor, a single peripheral blood sample of approximately 120 mL on average was drawn into heparinised tubes. Using a panel that included CD45RO, CCR7, CD25, CD127, CD95 and CD27, naive, central memory, regulatory and stem cell-like memory CD4+ T cells were sorted on a BD FACSAria II. A purity above 98% was achieved for all sorted populations. PBMCs were isolated immediately by Lymphoprep density gradient centrifugation and stained directly without culture. To minimize batch effects, samples were stained and sorted in pairs, one healthy donor with one patient per experiment. This clone came up a few times. Its antigen target is currently unknown. No much larger clonotype is one base removed from it; base qualities were not supplied. The germline V gene encodes CDR1 SGHAT and CDR2 FQDESV (reference sequence). V has 6 bases trimmed and J has 0 bases trimmed; junction bases matching no gene number 5. Counted from cysteine to phenylalanine, this CDR3 has 16 amino acids. Only CDR3 DNA is held: 48 bases, read in frame from base 1.

All of the isolated RNA was reverse transcribed with the High Capacity cDNA Reverse Transcription Kit, so expressed TCRB transcripts were sequenced. Naive, central memory and regulatory T cell samples underwent deep immunoSEQ sequencing, averaging approximately 3.5 million total reads per sample. Sorted cells were lysed in RLT buffer, and RNA was extracted using DNase-treated RNeasy Micro or Mini kits according to cell number. Each cell subset was processed separately to prevent cross-contamination, with patient and healthy donor samples processed together. The immunoSEQ multiplex PCR was used to amplify TCRB sequences from cDNA, yielding 87-bp fragments that span the CDR3 region. Amplicons were sequenced on the Illumina HiSeq platform. Turning to the authors' computational methods: PCR bias was corrected computationally using synthetic template baselines, and reads within Hamming distance 2 were collapsed, with unmergeable singletons discarded. Reads were aligned against IMGT to assign V, D and J genes, CDR3 length and insertions or deletions at six rearrangement sites. Within each subset, clonotype counts were normalized to sorted cell number, and only after that were true diversity and Gini coefficients computed with the tcR R package. Repertoire sharing was quantified using the overlap coefficient calculated on TCRB nucleotide sequences. This is the immuneACCESS table as TCRdb keeps it, with only in-frame sequences that have V and J called. A part of the clones is gone; compared with another copy, unresolved V genes explain less than half, and the rest is unexplained. That table furnishes V, J and clone size, whereas the DNA furnished D and trimming. The sample includes tens of thousands of clones, with around three fifths observed a single time. Over 2% of the sample is taken by the ten largest.

Sequencing used Tregs from blood. The sample's cell subset or site, from its label and the paper: regulatory CD4+ T cells. This sequence was found in a woman between 18 and 29 years old in good health. The chain employs TRBV11-1 and TRBJ2-4; TRBD1 aligns with 10 central bases. The DNA sequence is as follows: TGTGCCAGCAGTTTGAGACAGGGGGCAGCCAAAAACATTCAGTACTTC. The encoded protein is CASSLRQGAAKNIQYF.